This TCR beta chain came from a study of CD8 T cells in ankylosing spondylitis. A quantitative 5'-RACE method, one with molecular barcodes, was used to make TCR beta libraries. A single record per CDR3 protein comes from TCRdb applying MiXCR to the 5' RACE reads. Of around 490,000 distinct CDR3 sequences in the sample, approximately 5% were seen once. This clonotype occurred many times. Its target is not known. Study-wide points: CD8+ disease-linked clones were present at relatively low frequencies in blood. Significant enrichment of disease-linked clones was reportedly seen in matched ankylosing spondylitis synovial fluid. One TCR beta motif, made up of seven to nine highly homologous variants, appeared characteristic of ankylosing spondylitis blood.

J gave up 5 bases and V 2 bases, and 6 bases lay outside the gene matches. The CDR3 extends over 15 amino acids. Per the germline V gene, CDR1 is MGHDK and CDR2 is SYGVNS. This clonotype was obtained from a male donor with ankylosing spondylitis. The chain has TRBV25-1 and TRBJ2-7, with 10 bases aligning to TRBD1. The material sequenced was blood, either unsorted or a sorted T cell fraction (not recorded which). This CDR3 is CASSEPGQGYHEQYF. The CDR3 nucleotides read TGTGCCAGCAGTGAACCGGGACAGGGGTACCACGAGCAGTACTTC.